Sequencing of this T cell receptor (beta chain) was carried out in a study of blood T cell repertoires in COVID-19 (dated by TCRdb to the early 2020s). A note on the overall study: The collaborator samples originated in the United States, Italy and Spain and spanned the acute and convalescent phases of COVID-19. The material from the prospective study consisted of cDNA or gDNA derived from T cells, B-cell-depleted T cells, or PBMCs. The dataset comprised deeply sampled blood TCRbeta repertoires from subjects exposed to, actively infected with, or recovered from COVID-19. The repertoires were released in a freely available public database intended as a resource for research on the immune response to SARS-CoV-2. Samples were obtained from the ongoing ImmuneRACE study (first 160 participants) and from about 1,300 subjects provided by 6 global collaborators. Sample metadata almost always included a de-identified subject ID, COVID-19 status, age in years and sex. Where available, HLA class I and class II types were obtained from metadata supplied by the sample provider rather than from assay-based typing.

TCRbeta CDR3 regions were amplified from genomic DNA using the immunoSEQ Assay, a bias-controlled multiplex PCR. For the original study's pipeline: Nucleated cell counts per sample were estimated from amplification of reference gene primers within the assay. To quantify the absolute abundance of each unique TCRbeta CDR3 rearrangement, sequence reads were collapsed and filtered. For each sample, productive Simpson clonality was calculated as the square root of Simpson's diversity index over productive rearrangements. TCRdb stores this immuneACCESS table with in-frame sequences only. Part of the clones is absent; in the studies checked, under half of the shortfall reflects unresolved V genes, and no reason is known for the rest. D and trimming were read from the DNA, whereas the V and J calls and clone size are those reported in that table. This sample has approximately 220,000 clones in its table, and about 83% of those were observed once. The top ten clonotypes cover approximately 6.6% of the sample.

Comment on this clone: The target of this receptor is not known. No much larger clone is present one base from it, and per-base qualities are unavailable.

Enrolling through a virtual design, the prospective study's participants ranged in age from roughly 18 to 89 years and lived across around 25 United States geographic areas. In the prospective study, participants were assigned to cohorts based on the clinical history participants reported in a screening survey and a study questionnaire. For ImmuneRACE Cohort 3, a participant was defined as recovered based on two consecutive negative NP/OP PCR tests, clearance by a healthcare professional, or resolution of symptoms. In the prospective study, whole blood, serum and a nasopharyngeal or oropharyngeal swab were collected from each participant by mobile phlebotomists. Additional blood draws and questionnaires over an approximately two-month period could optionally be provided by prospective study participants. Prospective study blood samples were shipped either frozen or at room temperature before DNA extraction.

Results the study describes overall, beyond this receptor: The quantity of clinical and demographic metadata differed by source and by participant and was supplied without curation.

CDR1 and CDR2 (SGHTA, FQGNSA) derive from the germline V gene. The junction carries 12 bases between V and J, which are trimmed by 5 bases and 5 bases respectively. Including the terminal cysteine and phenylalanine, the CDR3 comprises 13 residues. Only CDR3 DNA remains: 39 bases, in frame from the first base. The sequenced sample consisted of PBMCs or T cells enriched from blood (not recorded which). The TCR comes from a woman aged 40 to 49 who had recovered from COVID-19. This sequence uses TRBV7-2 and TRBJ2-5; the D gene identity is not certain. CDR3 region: CASSVSVLETQYF. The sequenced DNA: TGTGCCAGCAGCGTGTCGGTTCTCGAGACCCAGTACTTC.